This TCR beta chain was profiled in a study of control samples from healthy donors and cancer patients. Libraries were prepared by immunoSEQ multiplex PCR; TCRdb keeps only in-frame clonotypes and omits some of them. Of 100,000 to 150,000 clones detected, about nine tenths appear once; the ten largest clones hold more than 8%. The receptor was isolated from a middle-aged man in good health. Input material: blood.

The CDR3 region is CASMGRGGGDNEQFF. CDR3 coding DNA: TGTGCCAGCATGGGAAGAGGGGGGGGCGACAATGAGCAGTTCTTC. The gene calls are TRBV11-1 and TRBJ2-1, with D perhaps TRBD2 (7 bases). Germline CDR1 SGHAT, CDR2 FQDESV (reference sequence). The length of the CDR3 is 15 residues. The V and J ends lost 7 bases and 5 bases respectively, with 18 bases between them.